Below are 3 T cell receptor beta chains sequenced from a single sample in a study of response to subunit inactivated influenza vaccine. TCRdb reanalysed the RT-PCR reads using MiXCR and keeps one entry per CDR3 protein. The sample has just over 300,000 distinct CDR3 sequences, about 20% seen once. This specimen consisted of PBMCs from blood, obtained approximately 20 months after vaccination. These receptors were collected from a man between 45 and 75 years old who received an inactivated influenza vaccine.

This rearrangement joins TRBV10-3 to TRBJ2-1; weak D call: TRBD1 (5 bases). Germline V gives CDR1 ENHRY, CDR2 SYGVKD. The CDR3 is made up of 15 amino acids. Deletions cut 2 bases from V and 4 bases from J, with 12 bases between. CDR3 sequence (DNA): TGTGCCATCAGTGAGGTGACAGCTATTTACAATGAGCAGTTCTTC. Its protein is CAISEVTAIYNEQFF.

This clonotype was detected only a few times. The rearrangement uses TRBV12-3 or TRBV12-4 and TRBJ2-7, with TRBD1 as a possible D gene (5 bases). V was shortened by 1 base and J by 6 bases, with 10 bases between the two germline ends. The CDR3 is 13 residues long. The CDR3 sequence is CASSLDTGSEQYF. The DNA of the CDR3 is TGTGCCAGCAGTTTAGATACAGGATCCGAGCAGTACTTC.

In this sample, this clonotype turned up a few times. The chain is built from TRBV20-1 and TRBJ1-5, with D unclear. V was clipped by 5 bases and J by 0 bases, with 14 bases between them. Looked up from germline, CDR1 is DFQATT and CDR2 is SNEGSKA (reference sequence). The CDR3 extends over 15 amino acids. The CDR3 reads CSAEPHRLSNQPQHF. Here the CDR3 DNA reads TGCAGTGCTGAACCCCATCGACTTAGCAATCAGCCCCAGCATTTT.